This T cell receptor beta chain was identified during a study of vaccination and CD4 T cells after COVID-19 (dated by TCRdb to the early 2020s). About the study as a whole: Convalescent patients had a positive SARS-CoV-2 result on nasal swab PCR, and of these patients, nine had mild disease and one had severe disease. The cultures were stimulated with overlapping spike peptide pools from SARS-CoV-2 and from the common cold coronaviruses HCoV-NL63, HCoV-OC43 and HCoV-229E. Participants got two doses of the Pfizer-BioNTech BNT162b2 vaccine (n=8) or two doses of the Moderna mRNA-1273 vaccine (n=2). In the convalescent cohort there were six males and four females, among whom were two Hispanic individuals, seven Caucasians, two Asians and one multiracial person. Post-COVID blood samples from convalescent patients were collected a median of roughly 100 days after diagnosis, with a range of 35 to 161 days. Post-vaccine blood samples were collected a median of about 69 days after the second vaccine dose, ranging from about 14 to 241 days. In under twelve COVID-19 convalescent patients and several infection-naive healthy vaccine recipients, researchers compared the spike-specific CD4+ TCR repertoire from before mRNA vaccination with the repertoire from after. As controls, cultures received a CEFX viral epitope pool (the positive control), an HIV-1 Nef peptide pool (the negative control), or no peptide at all. Findings and caveats that apply to the study as a whole: Among convalescent patients, a median roughly 90% of the SARS-CoV-2-reactive clones seen after vaccination appeared only after vaccination, which suggests priming specific to the vaccine. The median count of SARS-CoV-2-reactive clonotypes went up from 20 to 25 after infection to a few dozen after vaccination, although the change was not significant. Only a relatively small number of convalescent patients were included in the study, and early timepoints following natural infection were not analyzed. Nearly all vaccine-specific clones in convalescent patients (304 of 307) were mono-reactive for SARS-CoV-2 spike rather than cross-reactive with common cold coronaviruses.

The method was PCR. At the Johns Hopkins FTIC core, DNA from the cultured CD4+ T cells underwent TCR sequencing with the Oncomine TCR Beta short-read assay. Genomic DNA was extracted from the cultured CD4+ T cells with the QIAamp micro DNA kit. The Oncomine TCR Beta libraries from cultured CD4+ T cells were pooled using unique dual indexes and then sequenced on an Illumina iSeq 100. Per the authors' processing: Non-productive sequences were removed, and CDR3s that did not start with C, did not end with F or W, or were shorter than 7 amino acids were discarded. The MANAFEST web application identified antigen-specific clonotypes by comparing peptide-stimulated wells against reference wells and other culture wells. Positive clones required FDR below 0.05, an odds ratio above 5, and productive frequency above 0.1% in at least two of three replicate wells. A clonotype was classed as cross-reactive if the clonotype showed significant expansion both in SARS-CoV-2 spike wells and in at least one common cold coronavirus spike condition. Similarity between CDR3 sequences was evaluated in R version 3.6.1 using Levenshtein distances (stringdist) and unrooted phylogenetic trees (ape). TCRdb trimmed public reads at Q25 via fastp, called clones via MiXCR and kept in-frame beta chains. Entries that share a CDR3 protein sequence are merged under the most common genes and DNA. The V and J calls follow TCRdb's processing rather than the paper's. Counted in this sample were around 16,000 distinct CDR3 sequences; around 44% of them appeared once. Of the sample, around 7.8% is held by the ten largest clones.

The label giving this sample's treatment or condition can be read as: roughly ten-day PBMC culture with coronavirus spike peptide pools or control peptides (ViraFEST assay). The study used the ViraFEST assay, which expanded antigen-specific T cells with peptide pools and then identified expanded clonotypes by TCR sequencing. The convalescent patients' positive SARS-CoV-2 PCR tests were from March to December 2020, which was before the Alpha, Beta and Delta variants emerged in the United States. Each well held 1.5 million to 2.5 million PBMCs cultured with around 10 ug/ml peptide pools in IMDM containing approximately 5% human AB serum and 9.5 to 10 IU/ml IL-2. On days 3 and 7, half of the culture medium was replaced with fresh IL-2-containing medium. After 10 to 11 days of culture, CD4+ T cells were isolated by negative selection with the EasySep CD4+ T cell isolation kit. Ficoll-Paque Plus gradient centrifugation was used to isolate PBMCs from whole blood, and the isolated PBMCs were then either used fresh or cryopreserved at -140C. Each culture condition was generally run in triplicate wells.

Based on the germline V gene, the CDR1 and CDR2 sequences are ENHRY and SYGVKD. Trimming takes 10 bases from V and 6 bases from J, and the germline ends sit 13 bases apart. Taken from cysteine to phenylalanine, the CDR3 has 12 residues. The only DNA kept is the CDR3, 36 bases in frame from the first base. This clonotype turned up a few times. Its binding antigen is unknown. Base qualities are not provided; no much larger clone lies one nucleotide away. Sequenced here: CD4+ T cells from blood, cultured in vitro, sampled after SARS-CoV-2 vaccination. The sequence was collected from a human donor who had recovered from COVID-19. Recombination linked TRBV10-3 to TRBJ2-1, with the D segment possibly TRBD1 or TRBD2, each aligning over 5 bases. The CDR3 region reads CATVGAANEQFF. The DNA sequence reads TGTGCCACCGTCGGGGCCGCCAATGAGCAGTTCTTC.